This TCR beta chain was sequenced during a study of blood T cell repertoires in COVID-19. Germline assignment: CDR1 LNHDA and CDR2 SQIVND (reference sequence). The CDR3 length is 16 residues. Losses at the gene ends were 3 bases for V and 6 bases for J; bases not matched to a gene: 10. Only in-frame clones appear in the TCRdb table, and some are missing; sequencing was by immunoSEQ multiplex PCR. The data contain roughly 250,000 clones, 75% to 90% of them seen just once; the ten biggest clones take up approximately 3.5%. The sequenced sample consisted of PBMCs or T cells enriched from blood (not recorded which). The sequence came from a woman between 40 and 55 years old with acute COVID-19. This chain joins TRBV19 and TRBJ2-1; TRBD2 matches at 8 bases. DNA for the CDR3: TGTGCCAGTAGTATCGGCCTGAGACTAGCGCCCAATGAGCAGTTCTTC. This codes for CASSIGLRLAPNEQFF.